This section outlines one T cell receptor (beta chain) sequence together with its context. Its target is unknown. This sample stems from a study of T cell responses to AZD1222 COVID-19 vaccine. Regarding the study as a whole: Spike-wide coverage was observed for vaccine-associated CD4 TCRs, with dominant responses at 160-218 and 743-854. When two AZD1222 doses had been given, Spike-specific TCR breadth and depth rose. A reported finding is that nearly half of spike-specific TCRs target unmutated variant regions. Females made up more of the donors, who were largely white British, and clonal diversity may have come out too low.

Clones were sequenced by immunoSEQ multiplex PCR, and TCRdb holds only the in-frame ones, with some missing. The table lists about 140,000 clones, nearly 95% of them singletons. The CDR3 runs to 15 residues. Trimming cost V 1 base and J 7 bases; bases outside gene matches: 6. Germline values: CDR1 MNHNY, CDR2 SVGAGI (reference sequence). This sample comprised peripheral blood, obtained 28 days after the second AZD1222 dose. The clonotype originates from an adult who received the AZD1222 COVID-19 vaccine. The rearrangement links TRBV6-6 to TRBJ2-7; TRBD1 agrees at 11 bases. This chain's CDR3 is CASSYYRDRGDEQYF. The CDR3 nucleotides read TGTGCCAGCAGTTACTACCGGGACAGGGGGGATGAGCAGTACTTC.